This entry describes one TCR beta chain. Its recognized antigen is unknown. No much larger clone exists at a distance of one base, and base qualities are not known. Between the V and J ends, shortened by 1 base and 0 bases respectively, the junction contains 7 bases. CDR1 and CDR2 were assigned from the germline V gene as MDHEN and SYDVKM. Inclusive of the bounding cysteine and phenylalanine, the CDR3 is 14 residues long. The sequence is cut down to CDR3 DNA, 42 bases in frame from base 1. Graves' hyperthyroidism was defined as stable when no progression to ophthalmopathy occurred over 18 months of follow-up. Hyperthyroidism patients were newly diagnosed, had a disease duration of under 2 months, and were aged 18 to 65 years. Exclusion was applied to patients with uncontrolled infections, other autoimmune diseases, pregnancy or lactation. Diagnoses relied on clinical symptoms, serum thyroxine and TRAb, thyroid ultrasound and orbital computed tomography. Ficoll-Paque density gradient centrifugation was used to isolate PBMCs from approximately 10 ml of fresh peripheral blood. Total RNA was extracted with Trizol reagent, and quality was checked on an Agilent 2100 Bioanalyzer.

The TCR beta CDR3 regions were amplified from the RNA transcripts. The TCR CDR3 was subjected to a first round of RT-PCR using the HTBI primer set and the Qiagen OneStep RT-PCR kit. A second multiplex PCR round built the libraries, followed by size selection and purification. The libraries were sequenced on an Illumina HiSeq2000 using paired-end 100 bp reads. The original pipeline was this. SOAPnuke was used to process the raw data, with reads discarded if the reads contained adapters or uncalled bases, had a mean Phred below 15, or lacked an exact constant-primer or identifier match. COPE v1.2.5 was used to merge high-quality paired reads, and clonotypes were defined as unique nucleotide sequences. MiTCR v1.1 was used to align clonotypes to the IMGT TRBV, TRBD and TRBJ reference segments. Only V-J combinations with frequency above 0.0001, covering 99.2% of repertoires, were analysed. A TCS score was defined as the ratio of F50 (clonal expansion) to E x V (chaos), with BLOSUM62-based TCRdist applied between CDR3 peptides within each V-J. Welch's t-statistics and random forest reduced fewer than 550 V-J features to 10 to 15, which were used in a naive Bayes classifier (R e1071). TCRdb itself trimmed the public reads at Q25 with fastp, ran MiXCR and retained productive beta chains. Here each entry gathers all rows of one CDR3 protein and keeps the most common genes and DNA. TCRdb, rather than the study authors, made the V and J calls. In this sample the table shows approximately 520,000 distinct CDR3 sequences, around 21% of which occur a single time. The top ten hold about 26% of the sample.

This record belongs to a study of T cells in Graves' hyperthyroidism and ophthalmopathy (dated by TCRdb to the late 2010s). About the investigation overall: Peripheral blood samples were taken at initial diagnosis, before any treatment was given. To identify distinguishing TCR V-J signatures, a discovery cohort of 90 to 100 patients was used, comprising roughly 45 with Graves' ophthalmopathy and 57 with stable Graves' hyperthyroidism. An independent validation cohort of fewer than 20 hyperthyroidism patients and 17 patients who later progressed to ophthalmopathy tested prospective prediction of ophthalmopathy. The 75 to 100 discovery patients were randomly divided into training and test sets at a 7:3 ratio. Thyroid tissue and blood T-cell repertoires from several Graves' hyperthyroidism patients were also compared in the study. Once sampling was done, hyperthyroidism patients were given methimazole at a starting dose of 30 mg daily, whereas ophthalmopathy patients were given high-dose intravenous methylprednisolone. TCR Vbeta CDR3 sequencing of 140 or so peripheral blood samples (under 45 ophthalmopathy, about 80 hyperthyroidism and around 17 progressor patients) is reported in the paper. Results the study describes overall, beyond this receptor: Sample size was not statistically predetermined, and blinding of investigators to group allocation was not performed. Most expanded thyroid clonotypes (frequency above 0.001) were also detected in blood, a finding suggesting that blood repertoires may reflect thyroid immune responses. During validation, the model predicted progression to ophthalmopathy a median of approximately six months ahead of onset, with 60% to 71% sensitivity and under 85% specificity. A 13 V-J signature model separated ophthalmopathy from stable hyperthyroidism, with around 88% sensitivity and 81% to 83% specificity in cross-validation and 80%/75% in testing.

This TCR derives from a man aged 18 to 29 with Graves' hyperthyroidism. Material for sequencing was blood. The chain joins TRBV28 to TRBJ2-7; confidence is insufficient to name the D gene. The nucleotides read TGTGCCAGCAGTTTATATACCGGCTCCTACGAGCAGTACTTC. Its translation is CASSLYTGSYEQYF.